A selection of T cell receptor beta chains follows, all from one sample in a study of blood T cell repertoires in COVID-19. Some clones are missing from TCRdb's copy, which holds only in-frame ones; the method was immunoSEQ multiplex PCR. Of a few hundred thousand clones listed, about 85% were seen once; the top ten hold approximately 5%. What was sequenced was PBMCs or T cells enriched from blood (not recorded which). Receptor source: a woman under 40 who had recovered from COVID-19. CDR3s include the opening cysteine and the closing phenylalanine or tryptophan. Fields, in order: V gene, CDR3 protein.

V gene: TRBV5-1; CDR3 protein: CASSLGGDTEAFF
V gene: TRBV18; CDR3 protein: CASSPRGANYGYTF
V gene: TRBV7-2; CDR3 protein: CASSLGLAGSLYNEQFF
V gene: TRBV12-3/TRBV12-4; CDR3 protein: CASSPTGTDTQYF
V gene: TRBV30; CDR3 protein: CASLETIQGAFF
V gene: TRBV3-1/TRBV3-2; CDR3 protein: CASSQDLGGETQYF
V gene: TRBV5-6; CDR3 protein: CASSLAPSVFGNTIYF
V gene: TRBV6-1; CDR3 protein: CASSGKPGQGVNQPQHF
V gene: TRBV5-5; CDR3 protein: CASSLAVGDSNQPQHF
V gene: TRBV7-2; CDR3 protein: CASSLVKESGYTF
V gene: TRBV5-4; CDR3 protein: CASSLQQGPYNEQFF
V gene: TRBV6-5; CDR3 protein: CASSLDTTTNEKLFF
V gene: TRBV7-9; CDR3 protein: CASSLKWDSEAFF
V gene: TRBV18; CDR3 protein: CASSPGTGADYGYTF
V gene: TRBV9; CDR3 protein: CASSASGGRRETQYF
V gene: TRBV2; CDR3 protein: CASSVRVPTDTQYF
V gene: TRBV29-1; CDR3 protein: CSVGRGMNTEAFF
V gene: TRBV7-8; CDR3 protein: CASSRRDSRPNTEAFF
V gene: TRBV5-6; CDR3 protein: CASSLLAGDKNIQYF
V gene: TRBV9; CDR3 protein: CASSVAPARTDGYTF